This T cell receptor beta chain was documented in a study of OX40 agonist ivuxolimab in advanced cancers. On the study more broadly: With ivuxolimab, an agonistic anti-OX40 (CD134) antibody, patients were treated. Whole-study findings and limits: More expanded clones were seen, on average, in CD8+ T cells than in CD4+. At 0.1 to 3.0 mg/kg, clonal expansion of CD4+ and CD8+ blood T cells had occurred by week 6.

A word on this clone: What it recognizes is unknown.

Looked up from germline, CDR1 is LGHNA and CDR2 is YNFKEQ. The V end lost 0 bases, the J end lost 2 bases, and 18 bases lay between the germline ends. There are 18 residues in the CDR3. Profiling relied on immunoSEQ multiplex PCR, and the TCRdb table lists in-frame clones only, not all of them. Among roughly 87,000 clones listed, roughly nine tenths were seen once. This receptor was obtained from an adult with an advanced solid tumor such as melanoma, head and neck, liver or kidney cancer. Material: CD4+ or CD8+ T cells sorted from blood, obtained in a trial of the OX40 agonist ivuxolimab. This chain connects TRBV4-2 to TRBJ2-3; D gene ambiguous. The DNA for the CDR3 is TGTGCCAGCAGCCAAGACCCATCTTTTTTAAAACCCACAGATACGCAGTATTTT. Translating gives CASSQDPSFLKPTDTQYF.